Listed below are T cell receptor beta chains from one sample, sequenced in a study of regulatory T cells in long-lasting Graves disease. In TCRdb, the multiplex PCR reads were re-called with MiXCR into one record per CDR3 protein. The sample records 400,000 to 500,000 distinct CDR3 sequences, roughly a fifth being singletons. Here the sequenced sample was peripheral blood mononuclear cells (PBMCs), taken when the disease was refractory, from a patient treated with antithyroid drugs. These receptor sequences come from a female donor with Graves disease. CDR3s include the opening cysteine and the closing phenylalanine or tryptophan. The D gene is left open where the match is weak. The size of a clone is reported for some rows only, either as once, few or many, or as a class for expanded clones.

v_gene: TRBV29-1; d_gene: TRBD2; abundance: many; j_gene: TRBJ2-7; CDR3aa: CSVVSSGTHGYEQYF; CDR3nt: TGCAGCGTTGTGTCTAGCGGGACCCACGGGTACGAGCAGTACTTC
v_gene: TRBV5-1; d_gene: -; abundance: few; j_gene: TRBJ1-1; CDR3aa: CASSLEAWRNTEAFF; CDR3nt: TGCGCCAGCAGCTTGGAGGCGTGGCGGAACACTGAAGCTTTCTTT
v_gene: TRBV6-5; d_gene: -; abundance: few; j_gene: TRBJ2-5; CDR3aa: CASSYGPTGTQETQYF; CDR3nt: TGTGCCAGCAGTTATGGGCCTACCGGGACCCAAGAGACCCAGTACTTC
v_gene: TRBV28; d_gene: TRBD1; abundance: many; j_gene: TRBJ2-2; CDR3aa: CASRTGGNTGELFF; CDR3nt: TGTGCCAGTCGGACAGGGGGGAACACCGGGGAGCTGTTTTTT
v_gene: TRBV7-8; d_gene: -; abundance: many; j_gene: TRBJ2-5; CDR3aa: CASSPGGRLGETQYF; CDR3nt: TGTGCCAGCAGCCCCGGGGGAAGACTAGGAGAGACCCAGTACTTC
v_gene: TRBV10-1; d_gene: -; abundance: many; j_gene: TRBJ1-1; CDR3aa: CASTDGTEAFF; CDR3nt: TGCGCCAGCACAGATGGAACTGAAGCTTTCTTT
v_gene: TRBV7-9; d_gene: -; abundance: -; j_gene: TRBJ1-5; CDR3aa: CASSRRARTGTQHF; CDR3nt: TGTGCCAGCAGCCGTCGCGCGCGAACGGGGACCCAGCATTTT
v_gene: TRBV15; d_gene: -; abundance: few; j_gene: TRBJ2-3; CDR3aa: CATSIRGTLSDTQYF; CDR3nt: TGTGCCACCAGCATTCGGGGGACTCTGTCAGATACGCAGTATTTT
v_gene: TRBV12-3/TRBV12-4; d_gene: TRBD1; abundance: -; j_gene: TRBJ2-1; CDR3aa: CASSYRGYHNEQFF; CDR3nt: TGTGCCAGCAGTTACAGGGGGTACCACAATGAGCAGTTCTTC
v_gene: TRBV11-3; d_gene: TRBD2; abundance: -; j_gene: TRBJ2-5; CDR3aa: CASSLPSGGAWETQYF; CDR3nt: TGTGCCAGCAGCCTCCCTAGCGGGGGGGCATGGGAGACCCAGTACTTC
v_gene: TRBV5-5; d_gene: -; abundance: -; j_gene: TRBJ1-5; CDR3aa: CASSLAAYSNQPQHF; CDR3nt: TGTGCCAGCAGCTTGGCGGCGTATAGCAATCAGCCCCAGCATTTT
v_gene: TRBV28; d_gene: -; abundance: many; j_gene: TRBJ1-5; CDR3aa: CASRFRDGSNQPQHF; CDR3nt: TGTGCCAGCAGATTCCGGGACGGTAGCAATCAGCCCCAGCATTTT
v_gene: TRBV24-1; d_gene: TRBD2; abundance: once; j_gene: TRBJ2-1; CDR3aa: CATSDSGLAGPPFF; CDR3nt: TGTGCCACCAGTGATTCCGGACTAGCGGGACCACCTTTCTTC
v_gene: TRBV24-1; d_gene: -; abundance: -; j_gene: TRBJ1-5; CDR3aa: CATGPHDSNQPQHF; CDR3nt: TGTGCCACCGGGCCCCATGATAGCAATCAGCCCCAGCATTTT
v_gene: TRBV19; d_gene: -; abundance: many; j_gene: TRBJ1-1; CDR3aa: CASIDNSLRTEAFF; CDR3nt: TGTGCCAGTATTGATAACAGTTTGCGAACTGAAGCTTTCTTT
v_gene: TRBV12-3/TRBV12-4; d_gene: TRBD1; abundance: -; j_gene: TRBJ2-3; CDR3aa: CASSSGQETDTQYF; CDR3nt: TGTGCCAGCAGCTCCGGACAGGAGACAGATACGCAGTATTTT
v_gene: TRBV5-1; d_gene: -; abundance: -; j_gene: TRBJ2-5; CDR3aa: CASQGIEGETQYF; CDR3nt: TGCGCCAGCCAAGGTATAGAGGGAGAGACCCAGTACTTC
v_gene: TRBV6-2/TRBV6-3; d_gene: -; abundance: -; j_gene: TRBJ2-2; CDR3aa: CASSSPLSGVGELFF; CDR3nt: TGTGCCAGCAGTTCCCCGTTAAGTGGGGTCGGGGAGCTGTTTTTT
v_gene: TRBV6-1; d_gene: -; abundance: many; j_gene: TRBJ1-2; CDR3aa: CASSKQSDLNYGYTF; CDR3nt: TGTGCCAGCAGCAAACAGAGCGACCTTAACTATGGCTACACCTTC
v_gene: TRBV15; d_gene: TRBD1; abundance: many; j_gene: TRBJ2-5; CDR3aa: CATSSRTGEDETQYF; CDR3nt: TGTGCCACCAGCTCACGGACAGGGGAGGACGAGACCCAGTACTTC
v_gene: TRBV28; d_gene: -; abundance: few; j_gene: TRBJ2-7; CDR3aa: CASSLEGAGQYF; CDR3nt: TGTGCCAGCAGTTTGGAGGGGGCGGGGCAGTACTTC
v_gene: TRBV12-3/TRBV12-4; d_gene: TRBD1; abundance: many; j_gene: TRBJ1-1; CDR3aa: CASSRDSSNTEAFF; CDR3nt: TGTGCCAGCAGTAGGGACAGCTCGAACACTGAAGCTTTCTTT
v_gene: TRBV20-1; d_gene: -; abundance: -; j_gene: TRBJ1-3; CDR3aa: CSARSHQSGNTIYF; CDR3nt: TGCAGTGCTAGATCACATCAGTCTGGAAACACCATATATTTT
v_gene: TRBV6-2/TRBV6-3; d_gene: -; abundance: few; j_gene: TRBJ2-3; CDR3aa: CASSLDRITDTQYF; CDR3nt: TGTGCCAGCAGTCTCGACAGGATCACAGATACGCAGTATTTT
v_gene: TRBV9; d_gene: TRBD1; abundance: many; j_gene: TRBJ1-1; CDR3aa: CASSPQAGGNTEAFF; CDR3nt: TGTGCCAGCAGCCCCCAGGCAGGGGGGAACACTGAAGCTTTCTTT
v_gene: TRBV5-5; d_gene: -; abundance: -; j_gene: TRBJ2-1; CDR3aa: CASIQYPSSYNEQFF; CDR3nt: TGTGCCAGCATCCAATACCCGAGCTCCTACAATGAGCAGTTCTTC
v_gene: TRBV4-1; d_gene: -; abundance: -; j_gene: TRBJ2-7; CDR3aa: CASSENAPSYEQYF; CDR3nt: TGCGCCAGCAGCGAAAATGCACCATCCTACGAGCAGTACTTC
v_gene: TRBV28; d_gene: -; abundance: many; j_gene: TRBJ1-2; CDR3aa: CASSSSMGEPYGYTF; CDR3nt: TGTGCCAGCAGTTCGTCTATGGGGGAACCCTATGGCTACACCTTC
v_gene: TRBV11-2; d_gene: TRBD1; abundance: many; j_gene: TRBJ2-5; CDR3aa: CASSPETGAQETQYF; CDR3nt: TGTGCCAGCAGCCCTGAGACAGGGGCCCAGGAGACCCAGTACTTC
v_gene: TRBV11-1; d_gene: TRBD2; abundance: few; j_gene: TRBJ2-3; CDR3aa: CASSRPTSGGAVDVTDTQYF; CDR3nt: TGTGCCAGCAGCAGACCGACTAGCGGGGGGGCGGTTGATGTCACAGATACGCAGTATTTT
v_gene: TRBV6-5; d_gene: -; abundance: -; j_gene: TRBJ1-3; CDR3aa: CASSYSIQGKISGNTIYF; CDR3nt: TGTGCCAGCAGTTACTCGATTCAGGGAAAGATCTCTGGAAACACCATATATTTT
v_gene: TRBV7-2; d_gene: TRBD2; abundance: once; j_gene: TRBJ2-1; CDR3aa: CASRPTSAYNEQFF; CDR3nt: TGTGCCAGCAGACCTACTAGCGCATACAATGAGCAGTTCTTC
v_gene: TRBV11-2; d_gene: TRBD2; abundance: many; j_gene: TRBJ2-5; CDR3aa: CASSLDGGGLAYETQYF; CDR3nt: TGTGCCAGCAGCTTAGATGGGGGGGGACTAGCGTACGAGACCCAGTACTTC
v_gene: TRBV7-9; d_gene: -; abundance: -; j_gene: TRBJ2-7; CDR3aa: CASSEEQTTPYEQYF; CDR3nt: TGTGCCAGCAGCGAAGAACAGACTACCCCCTACGAGCAGTACTTC
v_gene: TRBV28; d_gene: TRBD1; abundance: many; j_gene: TRBJ1-5; CDR3aa: CASGRDSLRVGNQPQHF; CDR3nt: TGTGCCAGCGGCAGGGACAGCCTCAGGGTTGGCAATCAGCCCCAGCATTTT
v_gene: TRBV13; d_gene: TRBD2; abundance: few; j_gene: TRBJ2-7; CDR3aa: CASSLALAGRYEQYF; CDR3nt: TGTGCCAGCAGCTTAGCCCTAGCGGGGCGCTACGAGCAGTACTTC
v_gene: TRBV19; d_gene: -; abundance: many; j_gene: TRBJ1-2; CDR3aa: CASSISAEGYGYTF; CDR3nt: TGTGCCAGTAGTATTTCGGCCGAGGGGTATGGCTACACCTTC
v_gene: TRBV3-1; d_gene: -; abundance: -; j_gene: TRBJ2-3; CDR3aa: CASSYISADTQYF; CDR3nt: TGTGCCAGCAGCTATATCAGCGCAGATACGCAGTATTTT
v_gene: TRBV6-1; d_gene: -; abundance: -; j_gene: TRBJ1-1; CDR3aa: CASSERGENTEAFF; CDR3nt: TGTGCCAGCAGTGAAAGGGGGGAGAACACTGAAGCTTTCTTT
v_gene: TRBV7-2; d_gene: TRBD2; abundance: many; j_gene: TRBJ2-4; CDR3aa: CASSPIAGGSNIQYF; CDR3nt: TGTGCCAGCAGCCCTATAGCGGGAGGAAGTAACATTCAGTACTTC
v_gene: TRBV28; d_gene: -; abundance: many; j_gene: TRBJ2-5; CDR3aa: CASSLRLTKETQYF; CDR3nt: TGTGCCAGCAGCCTCCGGCTCACAAAAGAGACCCAGTACTTC
v_gene: TRBV6-1; d_gene: -; abundance: few; j_gene: TRBJ2-3; CDR3aa: CASSPQGGTQYF; CDR3nt: TGTGCCAGCAGTCCTCAGGGGGGTACGCAGTATTTT
v_gene: TRBV30; d_gene: TRBD1; abundance: -; j_gene: TRBJ1-4; CDR3aa: CAWNGGQDNEKLFF; CDR3nt: TGTGCCTGGAATGGAGGACAGGATAATGAAAAACTGTTTTTT
v_gene: TRBV9; d_gene: -; abundance: -; j_gene: TRBJ1-2; CDR3aa: CASSVALTGFGYTF; CDR3nt: TGTGCCAGCAGCGTAGCTCTAACAGGGTTCGGCTACACCTTC
v_gene: TRBV19; d_gene: -; abundance: -; j_gene: TRBJ1-2; CDR3aa: CASTESNYGYTF; CDR3nt: TGTGCCAGTACGGAATCTAACTATGGCTACACCTTC
v_gene: TRBV6-9; d_gene: -; abundance: many; j_gene: TRBJ2-7; CDR3aa: CASSSPGTGSYEQYF; CDR3nt: TGTGCCAGCAGTTCACCCGGGACGGGATCCTACGAGCAGTACTTC
v_gene: TRBV15; d_gene: -; abundance: few; j_gene: TRBJ1-5; CDR3aa: CATSRVLRNQPQHF; CDR3nt: TGTGCCACCAGCAGAGTACTCCGCAATCAGCCCCAGCATTTT
v_gene: TRBV7-2; d_gene: -; abundance: -; j_gene: TRBJ1-5; CDR3aa: CASSLTGFEQPQHF; CDR3nt: TGTGCCAGCAGCCTTACAGGGTTTGAGCAGCCCCAGCATTTT
v_gene: TRBV5-1; d_gene: -; abundance: many; j_gene: TRBJ2-4; CDR3aa: CASSLGQIGAKNIQYF; CDR3nt: TGCGCCAGCAGCTTAGGACAGATTGGAGCCAAAAACATTCAGTACTTC
v_gene: TRBV6-1; d_gene: -; abundance: many; j_gene: TRBJ1-4; CDR3aa: CASSDRTDTNEKLFF; CDR3nt: TGTGCCAGCAGTGACCGGACGGATACCAATGAAAAACTGTTTTTT